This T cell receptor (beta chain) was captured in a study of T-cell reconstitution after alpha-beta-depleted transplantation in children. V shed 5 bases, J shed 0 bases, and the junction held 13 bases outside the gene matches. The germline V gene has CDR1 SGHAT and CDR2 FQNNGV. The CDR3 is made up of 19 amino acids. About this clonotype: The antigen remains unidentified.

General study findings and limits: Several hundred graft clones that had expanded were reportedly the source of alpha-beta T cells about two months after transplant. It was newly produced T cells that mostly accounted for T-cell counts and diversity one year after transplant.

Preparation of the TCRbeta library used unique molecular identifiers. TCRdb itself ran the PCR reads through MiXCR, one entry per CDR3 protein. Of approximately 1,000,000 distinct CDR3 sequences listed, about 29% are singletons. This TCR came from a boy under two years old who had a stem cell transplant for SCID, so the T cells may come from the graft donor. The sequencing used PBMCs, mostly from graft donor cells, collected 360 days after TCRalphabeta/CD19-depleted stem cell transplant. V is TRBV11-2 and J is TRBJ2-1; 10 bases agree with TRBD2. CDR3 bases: TGTGCCAGCAGCCCCCACCGGACCTTAGCGGGGGGCTCCTACAATGAGCAGTTCTTC. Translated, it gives CASSPHRTLAGGSYNEQFF.